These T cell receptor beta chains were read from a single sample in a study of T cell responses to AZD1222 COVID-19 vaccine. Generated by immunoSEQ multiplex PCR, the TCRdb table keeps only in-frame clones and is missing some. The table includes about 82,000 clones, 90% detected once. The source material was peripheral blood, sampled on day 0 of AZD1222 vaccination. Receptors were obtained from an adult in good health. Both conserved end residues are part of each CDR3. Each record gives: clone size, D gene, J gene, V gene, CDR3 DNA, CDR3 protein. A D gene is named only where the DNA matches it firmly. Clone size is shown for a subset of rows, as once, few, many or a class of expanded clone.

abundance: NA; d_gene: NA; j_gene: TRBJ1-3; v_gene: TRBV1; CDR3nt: TGCACCAGCAGTGAAACCCGGGACAGGGGAAATGGAAACACCATATATTTT; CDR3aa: CTSSETRDRGNGNTIYF
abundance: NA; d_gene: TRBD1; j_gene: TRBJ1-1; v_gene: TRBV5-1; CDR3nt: TGCGCCAGCACCCGGATAGGGGGCTATGAAGCTTTCTTT; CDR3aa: CASTRIGGYEAFF
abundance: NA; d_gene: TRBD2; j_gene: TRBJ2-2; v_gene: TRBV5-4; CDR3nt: TGTGCCAGCAGCCCGTATCTCCTAGCGGGGGAGGCCGGGGAGCTGTTTTTT; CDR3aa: CASSPYLLAGEAGELFF
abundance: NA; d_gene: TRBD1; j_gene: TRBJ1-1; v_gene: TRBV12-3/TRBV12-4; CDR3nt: TGTGCCAGCAACCCGGACAGGGGCAGTGAAGCTTTCTTT; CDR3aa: CASNPDRGSEAFF
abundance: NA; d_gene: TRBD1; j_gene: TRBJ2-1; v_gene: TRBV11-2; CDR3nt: TGTGCCAGCAGGCTCCCGGGACAGAATTACAATGAGCAGTTCTTC; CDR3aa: CASRLPGQNYNEQFF
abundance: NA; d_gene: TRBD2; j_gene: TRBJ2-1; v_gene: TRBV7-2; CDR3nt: TGTGCCTCAAGGTCACTAGCGGGGGAAAATGAGCAGTTCTTC; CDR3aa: CASRSLAGENEQFF
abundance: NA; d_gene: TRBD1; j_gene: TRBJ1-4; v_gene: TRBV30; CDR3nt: TGTGCCTGGAGTGAGGACAGGTGGGGTGAAAAACTGTTTTTT; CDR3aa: CAWSEDRWGEKLFF
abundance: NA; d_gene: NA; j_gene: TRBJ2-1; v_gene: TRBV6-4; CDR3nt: TGTGCCAGCAGTCCCGACCCGGGAAGTGAGCAGTTCTTC; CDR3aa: CASSPDPGSEQFF
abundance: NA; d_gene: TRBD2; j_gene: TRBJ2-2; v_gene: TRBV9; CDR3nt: TGTGCCAGCAGCGTAGGAACGGGGGGGCCCTATCGACAAACCGGGGAGCTGTTTTTT; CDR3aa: CASSVGTGGPYRQTGELFF
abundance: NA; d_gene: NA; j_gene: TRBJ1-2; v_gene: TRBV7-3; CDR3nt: TGTGCCAGCAGCTTAACTGGTTCGGATGGCTACACCTTC; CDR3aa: CASSLTGSDGYTF
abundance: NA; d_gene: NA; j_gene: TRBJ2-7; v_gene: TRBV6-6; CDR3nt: TGTGCCAGCAGTTACTCCCAGGGGAATAGTTACGAGCAGTACTTC; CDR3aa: CASSYSQGNSYEQYF
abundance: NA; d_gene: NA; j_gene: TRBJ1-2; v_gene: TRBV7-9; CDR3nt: TGTGCCAGCAGCCCATCTGGGTTTCTAGCTAACTATGGCTACACCTTC; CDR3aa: CASSPSGFLANYGYTF
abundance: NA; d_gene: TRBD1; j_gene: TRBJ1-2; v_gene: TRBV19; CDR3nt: TGTGCCAGTAGTTCCAACCGGGACAGTAACTATGGCTACACCTTC; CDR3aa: CASSSNRDSNYGYTF
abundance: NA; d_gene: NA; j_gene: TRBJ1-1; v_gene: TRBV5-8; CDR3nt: TGTGCCAGCAGCTTTTCCGCCGCCCAATCTGAAGCTTTCTTT; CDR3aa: CASSFSAAQSEAFF
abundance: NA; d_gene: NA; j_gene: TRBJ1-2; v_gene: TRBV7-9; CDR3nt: TGTGCCAGCAGCGCAATTGGAGGCTACACCTTC; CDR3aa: CASSAIGGYTF
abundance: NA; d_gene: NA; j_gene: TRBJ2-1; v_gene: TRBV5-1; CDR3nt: TGCGCCAGCAGCTTGCGATCAGGGGTCCAAAATGAGCAGTTCTTC; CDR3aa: CASSLRSGVQNEQFF
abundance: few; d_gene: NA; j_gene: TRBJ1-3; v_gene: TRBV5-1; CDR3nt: TGCGCCAGCAGCTTGGACAACTCTGGAAACACCATATATTTT; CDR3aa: CASSLDNSGNTIYF
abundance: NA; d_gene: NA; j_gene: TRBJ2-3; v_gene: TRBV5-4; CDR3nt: TGTGCCAGCAGCTTGGAATGGGGCAGTCCGGCGGCAGATACGCAGTATTTT; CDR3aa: CASSLEWGSPAADTQYF
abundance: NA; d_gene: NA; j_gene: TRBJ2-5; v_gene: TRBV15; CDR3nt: TGTGCCACCAGCAGAGTGGGGGGACCCGAAGAGACCCAGTACTTC; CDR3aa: CATSRVGGPEETQYF
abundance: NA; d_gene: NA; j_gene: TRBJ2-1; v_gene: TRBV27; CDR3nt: TGTGCCAGCAGTTTATCGACCCATGGGTCGGAGCAGTTCTTC; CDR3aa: CASSLSTHGSEQFF
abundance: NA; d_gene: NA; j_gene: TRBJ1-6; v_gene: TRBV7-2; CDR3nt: TGTGCCAGCAGCTTAGATCGAGGCCCGAATTCACCCCTCCACTTT; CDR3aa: CASSLDRGPNSPLHF
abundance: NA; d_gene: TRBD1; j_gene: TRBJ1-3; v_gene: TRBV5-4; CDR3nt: TGTGCCAGCAGCAGGACAGGGTCTGGAAACACCATATATTTT; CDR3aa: CASSRTGSGNTIYF
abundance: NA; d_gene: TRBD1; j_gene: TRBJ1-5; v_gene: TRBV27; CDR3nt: TGTGCCAGCAGTTTATCGGGGACAGGGATTGGACAGCCCCAGCATTTT; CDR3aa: CASSLSGTGIGQPQHF
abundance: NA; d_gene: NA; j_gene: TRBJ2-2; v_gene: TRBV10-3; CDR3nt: TGTGCCATCAGTAGGGGATCCGGGGAGCTGTTTTTT; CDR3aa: CAISRGSGELFF
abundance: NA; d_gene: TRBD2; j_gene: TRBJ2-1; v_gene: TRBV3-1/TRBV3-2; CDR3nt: TGTGCCAGCAGCCAAGATATTCCGGGGGGAAATGAGCAGTTCTTC; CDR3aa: CASSQDIPGGNEQFF
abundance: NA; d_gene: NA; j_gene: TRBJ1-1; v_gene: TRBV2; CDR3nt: TGTGCCAGCTTGTGGGGACACAGAATGAACACTGAAGCTTTCTTT; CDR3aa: CASLWGHRMNTEAFF
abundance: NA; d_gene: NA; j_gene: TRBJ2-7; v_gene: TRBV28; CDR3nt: TGTGCCAGCAGTCCACGGGGGGCGGGGAGGTACGAGCAGTACTTC; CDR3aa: CASSPRGAGRYEQYF
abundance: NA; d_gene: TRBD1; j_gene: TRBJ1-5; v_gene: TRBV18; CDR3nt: TGTGCCAGCTCAGGACAGGGACTTAGCAATCAGCCCCAGCATTTT; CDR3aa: CASSGQGLSNQPQHF
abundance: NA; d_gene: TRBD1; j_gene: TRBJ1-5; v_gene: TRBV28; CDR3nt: TGTGCCAGCAACCCGACAGGGGGCGGCAATCAGCCCCAGCATTTT; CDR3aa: CASNPTGGGNQPQHF
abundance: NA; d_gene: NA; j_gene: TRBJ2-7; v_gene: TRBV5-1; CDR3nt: TGCGCCAGCAGCCCCCGGGACTCTATAGAGCAGTACTTC; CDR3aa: CASSPRDSIEQYF